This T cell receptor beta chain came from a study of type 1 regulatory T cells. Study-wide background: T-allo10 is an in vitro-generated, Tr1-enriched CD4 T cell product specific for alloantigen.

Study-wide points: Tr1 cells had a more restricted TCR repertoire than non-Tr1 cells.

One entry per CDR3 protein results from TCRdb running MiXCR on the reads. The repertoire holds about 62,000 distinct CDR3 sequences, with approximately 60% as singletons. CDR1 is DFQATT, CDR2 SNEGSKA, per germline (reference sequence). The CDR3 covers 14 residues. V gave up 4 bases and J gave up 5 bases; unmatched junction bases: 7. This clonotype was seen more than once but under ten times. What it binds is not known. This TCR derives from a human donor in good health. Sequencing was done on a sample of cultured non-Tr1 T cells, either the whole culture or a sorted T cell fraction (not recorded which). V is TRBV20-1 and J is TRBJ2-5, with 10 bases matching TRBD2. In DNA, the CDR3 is TGCAGTGCTATGGAGACTAGCGGGCTGGAGACCCAGTACTTC. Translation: CSAMETSGLETQYF.